The rows below give T cell receptor beta chains drawn from one sample of a study of a mutant IDH1 vaccine in newly diagnosed glioma. Clones were sequenced by immunoSEQ multiplex PCR, and TCRdb holds only the in-frame ones, with some missing. The sample has tens of thousands of clones; about nine tenths are singletons. Antigens for these TCRs are unknown. Source: PBMCs, taken from a glioma patient whose treatment included an IDH1 peptide vaccine. These receptors were collected from a man between 40 and 49 years old with glioma. The CDR3 runs from the conserved cysteine through the conserved F or W. Fields, in order: D gene, J gene, V gene, CDR3 protein, CDR3 DNA. D genes are given only for firm matches.

TRBD1	TRBJ1-6	TRBV19	CASSTAWTGNSPLHF	TGTGCCAGTAGTACCGCATGGACAGGGAATTCACCCCTCCACTTT
NA	TRBJ1-1	TRBV30	CAWSVLAAEAFF	TGTGCCTGGAGTGTTCTAGCAGCTGAAGCTTTCTTT
TRBD1	TRBJ1-4	TRBV16	CASSRQGFATNEKLFF	TGTGCCAGCAGCCGACAGGGATTTGCAACTAATGAAAAACTGTTTTTT
TRBD1	TRBJ1-5	TRBV29-1	CSVGDRGGNQPQHF	TGCAGCGTTGGGGACAGGGGTGGAAATCAGCCCCAGCATTTT
TRBD1	TRBJ1-2	TRBV9	CASSVGQGVHYGYTF	TGTGCCAGCAGCGTAGGACAGGGTGTCCACTATGGCTACACCTTC
NA	TRBJ2-3	TRBV6-4	CASSFGPGDTQYF	TGTGCCAGCAGTTTTGGGCCGGGGGATACGCAGTATTTT
NA	TRBJ2-7	TRBV11-2	CASSLDLSRGTYEQYF	TGTGCCAGCAGCTTAGATCTCAGCAGGGGTACCTACGAGCAGTACTTC
TRBD1	TRBJ2-3	TRBV7-9	CASSFRGFKTDTQYF	TGTGCCAGCAGCTTCAGGGGGTTTAAAACAGATACGCAGTATTTT
NA	TRBJ2-7	TRBV28	CAIRDLSSYEQYF	TGTGCCATCCGGGACTTAAGCTCCTACGAGCAGTACTTC
NA	TRBJ1-1	TRBV28	CASSPNTEAFF	TGTGCCAGCAGCCCGAACACTGAAGCTTTCTTT
NA	TRBJ2-5	TRBV19	CASSTGAQETQYF	TGTGCCAGTAGTACCGGGGCCCAAGAGACCCAGTACTTC